This is a list of T cell receptor beta chains from one sample in a study of T cell responses to AZD1222 COVID-19 vaccine. The repertoire was sequenced with immunoSEQ multiplex PCR; TCRdb's copy has only in-frame clones and lacks some. This table holds about 120,000 clones, 90% to 95% found once. Sequencing was performed on peripheral blood, taken on day 0 of AZD1222 vaccination. All receptors derive from an adult in good health. The CDR3 runs from the conserved cysteine through the conserved F or W. Clone size is stated in some rows and not others, as once, few, many or a class when expanded.

j_call	clone_size	v_call	cdr3_aa
TRBJ2-5	few	TRBV7-2	CASSLGLGLMGPQETQYF
TRBJ2-7	NA	TRBV2	CASSEPGTAIYEQYF
TRBJ2-5	NA	TRBV7-6	CASSPLWGGGDWETQYF
TRBJ1-1	few	TRBV6-6	CASSWTLDNTEAFF
TRBJ2-2	NA	TRBV2	CASSETRGPTGELFF
TRBJ2-4	NA	TRBV19	CASSYGTPKAIQYF
TRBJ1-1	NA	TRBV7-3	CASSPGQGRAGNTEAFF
TRBJ1-2	NA	TRBV19	CASTGLVGYTF
TRBJ1-2	NA	TRBV4-1	CASSQEPLFGQGTNYGYTF
TRBJ1-5	NA	TRBV15	CATSRGGRVGNQPQHF
TRBJ1-1	once	TRBV19	CASSILAGGSVAFF
TRBJ1-2	NA	TRBV21-1	CASSKVTEIYGYTF
TRBJ1-4	once	TRBV28	CASRELYMGQGENEKLFF
TRBJ1-4	NA	TRBV28	CASSLEGGLREKLFF
TRBJ2-3	NA	TRBV7-3	CASSEGDTQYF
TRBJ2-7	once	TRBV6-2/TRBV6-3	CASSYPPGWDSYEQYF
TRBJ1-1	NA	TRBV10-3	CAISEPQRDRGVHEAFF
TRBJ2-7	NA	TRBV12-3/TRBV12-4	CASSLGTSLPSF
TRBJ1-4	few	TRBV7-6	CASSSSARGDEKLFF
TRBJ1-6	NA	TRBV27	CASSLSGGRGNSPLHF
TRBJ2-7	NA	TRBV27	CASSLRTGGASYEQYF
TRBJ1-2	NA	TRBV20-1	CSARVVYGYTF
TRBJ2-1	NA	TRBV7-3	CASSTPDRVDEQFF
TRBJ1-1	NA	TRBV5-6	CASTEGNTEAFF
TRBJ1-2	NA	TRBV6-5	CASSWGGYTF
TRBJ2-7	few	TRBV4-2	CASSQETGAPVEQYF
TRBJ2-5	NA	TRBV4-2	CASSRRWGGEETQYF
TRBJ2-2	NA	TRBV29-1	CSVAGAGELFF
TRBJ2-7	NA	TRBV27	CASSPRDRNLYEQYF
TRBJ1-2	NA	TRBV2	CASTVWGQGNGYTF
TRBJ2-5	once	TRBV4-3	CASSQAPGGAETQYF
TRBJ1-5	NA	TRBV9	CASSVGTGNQPQHF
TRBJ1-5	NA	TRBV6-4	CASVMDSHTNQPQHF
TRBJ1-1	NA	TRBV5-1	CASPPRPEKNTEAFF
TRBJ2-7	NA	TRBV12-5	CASGLGTVTYEQYF
TRBJ1-6	NA	TRBV5-6	CASSPRTVGHSPLHF
TRBJ2-1	NA	TRBV18	CASSSRDSSYNEQFF
TRBJ2-5	few	TRBV5-6	CASSARGGGTQETQYF
TRBJ1-2	NA	TRBV6-5	CASSYGGNGYTF
TRBJ1-5	once	TRBV7-3	CASSYPDSDRSNQPQHF
TRBJ2-7	NA	TRBV6-2/TRBV6-3	CASSLTGEPYEQYF
TRBJ2-5	NA	TRBV15	CATRRGYQETQYF
TRBJ1-2	NA	TRBV19	CASSIDRGDGYTF
TRBJ1-5	NA	TRBV19	CASSIPPFRRRNQPQHF
TRBJ2-4	NA	TRBV19	CASSFLAKNIQYF
TRBJ1-1	once	TRBV6-2/TRBV6-3	CASSKSRKNTEAFF
TRBJ2-7	NA	TRBV5-4	CASSLVPDSGDEQYF
TRBJ1-5	NA	TRBV28	CASSFTNKWTADQPQHF
TRBJ1-5	NA	TRBV19	CASSRPGQGLQGNQPQHF
TRBJ2-1	NA	TRBV7-2	CASSPGSDYNEQFF
TRBJ1-6	NA	TRBV27	CASSPVDRDNSPLHF
TRBJ1-2	NA	TRBV13	CASSLAQGSYTF
TRBJ2-7	NA	TRBV9	CASSVDSASIYEQYF
TRBJ1-3	NA	TRBV7-3	CASSLGSGSSGNTIYF
TRBJ1-2	NA	TRBV5-5	CASNLQGPPHYGYTF
TRBJ2-1	NA	TRBV19	CASSIFGGGINEQFF
TRBJ2-1	NA	TRBV5-6	CASSFRGQGRNEQFF
TRBJ2-7	NA	TRBV29-1	CSAKSRDPIPHYEQYF
TRBJ2-7	NA	TRBV27	CASSLSGGNEQYF